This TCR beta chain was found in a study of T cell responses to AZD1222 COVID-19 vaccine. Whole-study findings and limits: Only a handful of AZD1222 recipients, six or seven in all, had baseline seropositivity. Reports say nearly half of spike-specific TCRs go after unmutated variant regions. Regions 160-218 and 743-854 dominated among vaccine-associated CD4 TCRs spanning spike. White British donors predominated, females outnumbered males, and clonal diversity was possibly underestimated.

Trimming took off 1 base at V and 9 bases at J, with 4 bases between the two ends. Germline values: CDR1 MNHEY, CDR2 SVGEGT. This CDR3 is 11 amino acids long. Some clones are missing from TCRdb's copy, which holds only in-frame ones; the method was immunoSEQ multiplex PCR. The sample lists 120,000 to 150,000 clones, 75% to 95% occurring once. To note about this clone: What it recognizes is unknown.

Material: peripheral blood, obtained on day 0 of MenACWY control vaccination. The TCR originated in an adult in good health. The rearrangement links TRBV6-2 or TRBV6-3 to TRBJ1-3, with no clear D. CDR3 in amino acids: CASSYFGTIYF. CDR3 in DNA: TGTGCCAGCAGTTACTTCGGCACCATATATTTT.